This record concerns one TCR beta chain sequence. Its target is unknown. CDR1 is SGHNT, CDR2 YENEEA, per germline. V was pared by 5 bases and J by 0 bases, with 2 bases of the junction left unmatched. The CDR3 spans 14 residues. This specimen belongs to a study of neoadjuvant anti-PD-1 for oral cavity cancer. Study-wide findings and caveats: Higher pretreatment Treg/Th17 ratios tracked higher pretreatment blood clonality.

Assay: immunoSEQ multiplex PCR; the TCRdb copy retains only in-frame clones and omits some. The sample has approximately 83,000 clones, approximately 80% seen once. V usage is TRBV11-3 and J usage is TRBJ2-3; TRBD1 aligns across 7 bases. Source: PBMCs, taken before nivolumab (anti-PD-1) treatment. The sequence came from a person aged 40 to 85 with oral cavity squamous cell carcinoma. CDR3 loop: CASSPGQSTDTQYF. DNA for the CDR3: TGTGCCAGCAGCCCGGGACAGAGCACAGATACGCAGTATTTT.